Listed here are 20 T cell receptor beta chains from one sample, sequenced in a study of blood T cell repertoires in COVID-19 (dated by TCRdb to 2018 to 2021). Library generation was performed with the immunoSEQ multiplex PCR assay. In TCRdb, the immuneACCESS table is reduced to in-frame sequences with V and J assigned. These tables do not hold every clone; where another copy was compared, an unresolved V gene accounts for under half, and the others remain unexplained. This sample holds 200,000 to 250,000 clones; over 70% were observed only once. The ten most abundant clones make up 5.5% to 8.5% of the sample. The sample taken for sequencing was peripheral blood. Receptors originate from a woman in her seventies with acute or convalescent COVID-19.

This chain uses TRBV13 with TRBJ2-3; 10 bases fit TRBD2. In germline, CDR1 is PRHDT, CDR2 FYEKMQ (reference sequence). V dropped 3 bases and J dropped 1; count of bases not matched to a gene: 1. The CDR3 extends over 15 amino acids. CDR3 bases: TGTGCCAGCAGCTTCAGCGGGGGGGGCACAGATACGCAGTATTTT. Residues: CASSFSGGGTDTQYF.

This clone was seen only a few times. V is TRBV5-4 and J is TRBJ1-2, with D possibly matching TRBD1 (5 bases). The germline CDR1 and CDR2 sequences are SGHNT and YYREEE (reference sequence). The ends were cut back, 2 bases at V and 2 bases at J, with 7 bases in the middle. The CDR3 loop spans 13 amino acids. CDR3 loop: CASSFGANYGYTF. The CDR3 DNA reads as TGTGCCAGCAGCTTTGGGGCCAACTATGGCTACACCTTC.

The chain joins TRBV15 to TRBJ1-3; 7 bases line up with TRBD1. V dropped 5 bases and J dropped 5; count of bases not matched to a gene: 6. Germline CDR1 reads LNHNV; CDR2 reads YYDKDF (reference sequence). The CDR3 spans 14 residues. CDR3 residues: CATSPDRARNTIYF. CDR3 bases: TGTGCCACCAGCCCCGACAGGGCTCGAAACACCATATATTTT.

This clone was observed a handful of times. The chain is built from TRBV11-2 and TRBJ2-7; TRBD2 matches at 9 bases. This CDR3 contains 13 residues. Germline V gene data show CDR1 as SGHAT and CDR2 as FQNNGV. Losses at the gene ends were 6 bases for V and 6 bases for J; bases not matched to a gene: 6. The CDR3 DNA reads TGTGCCAGCAGAACGACTAGCGGAGGCGAGCAGTACTTC. It translates to CASRTTSGGEQYF.

This sequence joins TRBV28 and TRBJ2-3; D uncertain. The V gene lost 2 bases and the J gene lost 4 bases, with 16 bases spanning the gap. The CDR3 runs to 16 residues. The germline V gene has CDR1 MDHEN and CDR2 SYDVKM. The CDR3 DNA is TGTGCCAGCAGTTTACCAACAGCCCCCTTCGCAGATACGCAGTATTTT. Translated, it gives CASSLPTAPFADTQYF.

This chain connects TRBV11-2 to TRBJ2-1, with 9 bases that match TRBD2. There are 19 residues in the CDR3. The germline V gene encodes CDR1 SGHAT and CDR2 FQNNGV. Trimming cost V 3 bases and J 8 bases; bases outside gene matches: 20. The CDR3 sequence: CASSLFSFGGSGGSDEQFF. Written as DNA, the CDR3 is TGTGCCAGCAGCTTGTTTTCCTTTGGGGGTAGCGGGGGATCGGATGAGCAGTTCTTC.

V and J are TRBV6-5 and TRBJ2-7; D might be TRBD1 (6 bases). Trimming cost V 6 bases and J 3 bases, with 9 bases left between them. CDR1 and CDR2 from the germline V gene are MNHEY and SVGAGI. The CDR3 has 12 amino acids. The CDR3 here is CASRDSIYEQYF. The CDR3 DNA follows: TGTGCCAGCAGGGACAGCATCTACGAGCAGTACTTC.

The J gene is TRBJ2-2, the V gene TRBV11-2; tentatively, D is TRBD1 (6 bases). There are 15 residues in the CDR3. Trimming left V 6 bases short and J 3 bases short, with 14 bases between. CDR1 is SGHAT and CDR2 is FQNNGV in the germline V gene. The CDR3 protein is CASRKTGLDTGELFF. The CDR3 DNA reads TGTGCCAGCAGGAAGACAGGTCTAGACACCGGGGAGCTGTTTTTT.

This chain links TRBV10-3 with TRBJ1-5; D ambiguous. V was trimmed by 2 bases and J by 3 bases, leaving 8 bases between them. The V gene's germline CDR1 is ENHRY and CDR2 SYGVKD. The CDR3 is made up of 14 amino acids. The CDR3, as DNA: TGTGCCATCAGTGAGATGGAGGCCAATCAGCCCCAGCATTTT. This sequence encodes CAISEMEANQPQHF.

There are a few counts of this clone. The CDR3 region has the DNA TGTGCCACCAGCAGAGCTTCGACACCATCAGGTGGCTACACCTTC. Protein: CATSRASTPSGGYTF. This sequence joins TRBV15 and TRBJ1-2; D unclear. CDR1 and CDR2 (germline): LNHNV, YYDKDF (reference sequence). The CDR3 is 15 amino acids. V lost 1 base and J 7 bases, leaving 16 bases between the germline ends.

J is TRBJ2-7 and V is TRBV6-6; D is perhaps TRBD1 (7 bases). This CDR3 region has 13 residues. Per germline, CDR1 MNHNY and CDR2 SVGAGI (reference sequence). V shed 6 bases and J shed 5 bases, with 14 bases lying between them. This CDR3 reads CASRQQGRNEQYV. The DNA of the CDR3 is TGTGCCAGCAGGCAACAGGGGAGGAACGAGCAGTACGTC.

This clone was seen just once. The gene calls are TRBV19 and TRBJ2-5, with TRBD1 matching 8 bases. Losses at the gene ends were 4 bases for V and 1 base for J; bases not matched to a gene: 5. Germline V lookup: CDR1 LNHDA, CDR2 SQIVND (reference sequence). This CDR3 is 15 amino acids long. In DNA form, the CDR3 reads TGTGCCAGTAGTACCAGGGGGCGAGTCCAAGAGACCCAGTACTTC. Its protein product is CASSTRGRVQETQYF.

The chain uses TRBV4-3 and TRBJ2-5; 8 bases match TRBD2. J lost 1 base, V lost 4 bases, and 11 bases had no gene match. Germline assignment: CDR1 LGHNA and CDR2 YSLEER. The CDR3 has 17 residues. This chain's CDR3 is CASSLRSGGLLQETQYF. The CDR3 DNA follows: TGCGCCAGCAGCCTGAGATCGGGGGGGCTGCTCCAAGAGACCCAGTACTTC.

The gene calls are TRBV2 and TRBJ2-3; the D gene is possibly TRBD2 (6 bases). CDR1 and CDR2 from the germline V gene are SNHLY and FYNNEI. Trimming stripped 8 bases from V and 8 bases from J, with 17 bases between. There are 13 residues in the CDR3. CDR3 coding DNA: TGTGCCAGCCGAGGAGGAGGGAGTGGTACGCAGTATTTT. This sequence encodes CASRGGGSGTQYF.

In DNA, the CDR3 is TGTGCCTGGAGACGGGATTATAATTCACCCCTCCACTTT. Protein sequence: CAWRRDYNSPLHF. The J gene is TRBJ1-6, the V gene TRBV30; D remains ambiguous. This CDR3 is built from 13 residues. The germline V and J ends were trimmed by 3 bases and 4 bases, with 7 bases remaining between them. In germline, CDR1 is GTSNPN, CDR2 SVGIG (reference sequence).

The gene calls are TRBV30 and TRBJ1-4; D gene ambiguous. The germline V gene encodes CDR1 GTSNPN and CDR2 SVGIG (reference sequence). The CDR3 covers 14 residues. The V gene lost 5 bases and the J gene lost 10 bases, with 20 bases spanning the gap. This chain's CDR3 is CAWEESEGIGKLFF. The CDR3 DNA reads as TGTGCCTGGGAGGAGAGCGAGGGTATAGGAAAACTGTTTTTT.

CDR3 in amino acids: CASSLGYRETQYF. CDR3 DNA sequence: TGTGCCAGCAGCTTAGGGTATAGAGAGACCCAGTACTTC. The chain has TRBV7-2 and TRBJ2-5, with no clear D. Germline V gene data show CDR1 as SGHTA and CDR2 as FQGNSA. The CDR3 covers 13 residues. The V and J ends lost 1 base and 4 bases respectively, with 7 bases between them.

The CDR3 DNA follows: TGTGCCAGCAGTTACTCGTTTAATAACAATGAGCAGTTCTTC. Translation gives CASSYSFNNNEQFF. The chain couples TRBV6-6 to TRBJ2-1, with no clear D. V was clipped by 0 bases and J by 5 bases, with 8 bases between them. Per the germline V gene, CDR1 is MNHNY and CDR2 is SVGAGI (reference sequence). This CDR3 contains 14 residues.

This clone was counted between two and nine times. The rearrangement links TRBV5-1 to TRBJ2-1; 7 nucleotides agree with TRBD2. Unmatched junction bases numbered 16, after V lost 4 bases and J lost 6 bases. This CDR3 is 17 amino acids long. Germline V lookup: CDR1 SGHRS, CDR2 YFSETQ. CDR3 protein: CASSGGDLAVSINEQFF. The CDR3 DNA sequence: TGCGCCAGCAGCGGCGGGGATCTAGCGGTATCCATCAATGAGCAGTTCTTC.

This clone was observed a handful of times. The chain links TRBV18 to TRBJ1-1; TRBD1 matches at 7 bases. Trimming removed 1 base from V and 3 bases from J; junction bases left unmatched: 2. Per the germline V gene, CDR1 is KGHSH and CDR2 is LQKENI. The CDR3 has 14 residues. CDR3: CASSPQGADTEAFF. Written as DNA, the CDR3 is TGTGCCAGCTCACCACAGGGGGCAGACACTGAAGCTTTCTTT.